The sequence of this T cell receptor (beta chain) was determined in a study of shared clonotypes between healthy human individuals. Looking at the study overall: Sampling drew on donors who were a couple of women and a few men aged 18 to 49.

Investigators spread the genomic DNA of each subset evenly over several immunoSEQ plates. Sequenced by immunoSEQ multiplex PCR; TCRdb stores in-frame clones only, minus some. The profile shows about 770,000 clones, 72% of them singletons. Germline V CDR1 and CDR2: SGHAT, FQNNGV. V lost 4 bases and J 2 bases, leaving 15 bases between the germline ends. The CDR3 contains 15 residues. The TCR comes from a woman in her 30s in good health. Input material: memory CD4+ T cells sorted from blood. Subset indicated: CD45RA-negative fraction. The chain couples TRBV11-2 to TRBJ2-7; D gene unclear. The CDR3 DNA reads as TGTGCCAGCAGCTCCCTGGCGCAAGGTCCCTACGAGCAGTACTTC. This encodes CASSSLAQGPYEQYF.